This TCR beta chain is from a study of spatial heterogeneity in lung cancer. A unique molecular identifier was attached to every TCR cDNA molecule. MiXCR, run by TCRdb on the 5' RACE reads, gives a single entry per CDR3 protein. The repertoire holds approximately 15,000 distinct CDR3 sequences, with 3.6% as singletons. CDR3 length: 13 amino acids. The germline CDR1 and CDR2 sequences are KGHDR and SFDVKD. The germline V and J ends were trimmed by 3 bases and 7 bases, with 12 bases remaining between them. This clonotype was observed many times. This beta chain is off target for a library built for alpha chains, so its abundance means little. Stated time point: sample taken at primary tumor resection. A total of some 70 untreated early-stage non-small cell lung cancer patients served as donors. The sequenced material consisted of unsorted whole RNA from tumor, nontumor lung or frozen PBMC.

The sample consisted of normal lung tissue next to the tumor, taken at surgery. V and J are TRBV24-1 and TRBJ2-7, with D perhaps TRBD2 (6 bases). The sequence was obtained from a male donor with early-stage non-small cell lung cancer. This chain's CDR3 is CATSDSSAGEQYF. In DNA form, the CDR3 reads TGTGCCACCAGTGATAGTTCGGCGGGAGAGCAGTACTTC.